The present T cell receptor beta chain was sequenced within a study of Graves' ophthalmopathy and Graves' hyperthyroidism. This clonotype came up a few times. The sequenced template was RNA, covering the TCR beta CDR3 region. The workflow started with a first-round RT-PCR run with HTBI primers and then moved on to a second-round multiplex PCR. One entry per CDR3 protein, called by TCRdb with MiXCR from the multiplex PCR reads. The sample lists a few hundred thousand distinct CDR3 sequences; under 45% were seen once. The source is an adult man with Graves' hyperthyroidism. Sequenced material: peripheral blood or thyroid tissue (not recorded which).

In DNA form, the CDR3 reads TGTGCCAGCAGTGACGTGTCAGCCATGAACAACTATGGCTACACCTTC. Its protein product is CASSDVSAMNNYGYTF. The chain recombines TRBV2 with TRBJ1-2; unclear D gene. This CDR3 spans 16 amino acids. The V gene lost 3 bases and the J gene lost 2 bases, with 16 bases spanning the gap. Germline-derived CDR1 and CDR2 are SNHLY and FYNNEI.